A single sample gave rise to the 17 T cell receptor beta chains below, sequenced in a study of cytomegalovirus exposure and HLA in healthy donors. The PCR had 60 Vbeta and 13 Jbeta primers. Sequenced by immunoSEQ multiplex PCR; TCRdb stores in-frame clones only, minus some. The table shows 150,000 to 200,000 clones, with 65% to 85% occurring only once. The sample was PBMCs. Every receptor here comes from a female donor in good health and CMV-seronegative.

The chain is built from TRBV4-1 and TRBJ2-2; TRBD2 agrees at 8 bases. The V and J ends lost 0 bases and 4 bases, in that order; junction bases with no gene match: 10. Germline CDR1 MGHRA, CDR2 YSYEKL. This CDR3 comprises 18 residues. This CDR3 reads CASSQDLGRGGGTGELFF. CDR3 coding DNA: TGCGCCAGCAGCCAAGATCTCGGGAGGGGCGGTGGCACCGGGGAGCTGTTTTTT.

V and J are TRBV21-1 and TRBJ1-1; TRBD1 is taken as the D call from the table, unchecked against the DNA. TRBV21-1 is a pseudogene segment. The CDR3 has 16 residues. The CDR3 sequence: CASSKAEARGVTEAFF. CDR3 coding DNA: TGTGCCAGCAGCAAAGCGGAAGCCAGGGGGGTCACTGAAGCTTTCTTT.

Comment on this clone: In the same sample, other DNA sequences code for this CDR3. J is TRBJ2-7 and V is TRBV28, with 12 positions matching TRBD2. This CDR3 has 14 amino acids. Germline CDR1 and CDR2: MDHEN and SYDVKM. J gave up 4 bases and V 6 bases, and 4 bases lay outside the gene matches. In DNA form, the CDR3 reads TGTGCCAGCAGGACTAGCGGGAGTAGGTACGAGCAGTACTTC. It codes for CASRTSGSRYEQYF.

The DNA of the CDR3 is TGCGCCAGCAGCATAACGACAGGGTTCAACACCGGGGAGCTGTTTTTT. Translating gives CASSITTGFNTGELFF. The chain has TRBV5-1 and TRBJ2-2, with TRBD1 matching 7 bases. The CDR3 consists of 16 residues. Germline V CDR1 and CDR2: SGHRS, YFSETQ. J lost 2 bases, V lost 4 bases, and 8 bases had no gene match.

The V call is TRBV30, the J call TRBJ2-7, with 11 bases fitting TRBD1. The CDR3 runs 14 residues. The germline gives CDR1 GTSNPN, CDR2 SVGIG (reference sequence). The trim removed 4 bases at V and 2 bases at J, leaving 4 bases unmatched. The CDR3 is CAWMGGQGAYEQYF. Written as DNA, the CDR3 is TGTGCCTGGATGGGGGGACAGGGGGCCTACGAGCAGTACTTC.

The chain recombines TRBV29-1 with TRBJ1-2; D call uncertain. V dropped 6 bases and J dropped 6 bases, with 20 bases sitting between them. The CDR3 contains 14 residues. Germline V gene lookup returns CDR1 SQVTM and CDR2 ANQGSEA. CDR3 sequence reads: CSVTRVKAPDGYTF. The CDR3 DNA is TGCAGCGTGACCCGGGTGAAGGCCCCAGATGGCTACACCTTC.

The rearrangement joins TRBV2 to TRBJ1-2; D not resolved. Trimming shortened V by 4 bases and J by 3 bases, and 6 bases separated the two germline ends. The CDR3 is made up of 12 amino acids. Germline assignment: CDR1 SNHLY and CDR2 FYNNEI. CDR3 residues: CASSVSDYGYTF. CDR3 DNA: TGTGCCAGCAGTGTCTCTGACTATGGCTACACCTTC.

V gene TRBV7-2 combines with J gene TRBJ2-5, with 8 bases matching TRBD1. The CDR3 has 16 residues. V lost 3 bases and J lost 5; bases outside the gene matches: 11. From germline, CDR1 is SGHTA and CDR2 FQGNSA. CDR3 protein: CASSLAWTGLGETQYF. The CDR3 nucleotides read TGTGCCAGCAGCTTGGCTTGGACAGGGCTTGGGGAGACCCAGTACTTC.

This chain uses TRBV4-1 with TRBJ2-3; D is perhaps TRBD2 (6 bases). The CDR3 consists of 16 residues. The V gene's germline CDR1 is MGHRA and CDR2 YSYEKL. V gave up 0 bases and J gave up 2 bases, with 12 bases separating them. In DNA, the CDR3 is TGCGCCAGCAGCCAAGAAGGGCGGGGAACCACAGATACGCAGTATTTT. Translated: CASSQEGRGTTDTQYF.

Note on this clone: This CDR3 is also generated by other DNA sequences in the sample. The chain is built from TRBV7-2 and TRBJ2-3; 9 bases fit TRBD2. Per germline, CDR1 SGHTA and CDR2 FQGNSA. The CDR3 loop spans 16 amino acids. The junction had 6 bases not matched to a gene; V was cut back by 5 bases and J by 0 bases. CDR3 sequence (DNA): TGTGCCAGCAGCCGCGGGACTAGCAGAAGCACAGATACGCAGTATTTT. Protein product: CASSRGTSRSTDTQYF.

The V call is TRBV7-8, the J call TRBJ2-1; 8 positions match TRBD2. Germline loops: CDR1 SGHVS, CDR2 FQNEAQ. CDR3 length: 18 residues. J gave up 2 bases and V 0 bases, and 9 bases lay outside the gene matches. The CDR3 here is CASSLAVGGAGTYNEQFF. The CDR3 coding sequence is TGTGCCAGCAGCTTAGCCGTCGGGGGGGCCGGGACCTACAATGAGCAGTTCTTC. Full variable domain (outside the CDR3, taken from reference TRBV7-8 and TRBJ2-1): GAGVSQSPRYKVAKRGQDVALRCDPISGHVSLFWYQQALGQGPEFLTYFQNEAQLDKSGLPSDRFFAERPEGSVSTLKIQRTQQEDSAVYLCASSLAVGGAGTYNEQFFGPGTRLTVL.

The chain has TRBV27 and TRBJ1-5; a possible D gene is TRBD1 (6 bases). Trimming left V 6 bases short and J 3 bases short, with 18 bases between. This CDR3 is built from 16 residues. Looked up from germline, CDR1 is MNHEY and CDR2 is SMNVEV (reference sequence). CDR3 DNA: TGTGCCAGCAGCCACCACAGGACAGTAGACAATCAGCCCCAGCATTTT. This codes for CASSHHRTVDNQPQHF.

This clone has a handful of counts. The CDR3 nucleotides read TGTGCTAGTGGTTTGAACACACCCGAGGTGGATCAGCCCCAGCATTTT. This encodes CASGLNTPEVDQPQHF. V is TRBV12-5 and J is TRBJ1-5; no reliable D call. The CDR3 totals 16 residues. The V and J ends lost 2 bases and 5 bases respectively, with 16 bases between them. Germline assignment: CDR1 LGHNT and CDR2 FRNRAP.

The rearrangement joins TRBV28 to TRBJ1-2; D call uncertain. Trimming cost V 2 bases and J 3 bases, with 7 bases left between them. The germline CDR1 and CDR2 sequences are MDHEN and SYDVKM. The CDR3 has 13 residues. The CDR3 loop is CASSLTGDYGYTF. DNA for the CDR3: TGTGCCAGCAGTTTAACCGGGGACTATGGCTACACCTTC.

The CDR3: CASSPQGGRPYEQYF. The CDR3 DNA is TGTGCCAGCAGCCCCCAAGGGGGACGGCCCTACGAGCAGTACTTC. The chain has TRBV9 and TRBJ2-7, with D maybe TRBD1 (6 bases). The V and J ends lost 4 bases and 2 bases respectively, with 16 bases between them. Germline CDR1 SGDLS, CDR2 YYNGEE. The CDR3 extends over 15 amino acids.

This chain connects TRBV27 to TRBJ1-1; possible D gene TRBD1, 6 bases. This CDR3 has 17 residues. Germline V lookup: CDR1 MNHEY, CDR2 SMNVEV (reference sequence). With 5 bases removed from V and 0 bases from J, the gap between germline ends came to 19 bases. The CDR3 protein is CASSAADLGQLNTEAFF. The CDR3 DNA sequence: TGTGCCAGCAGTGCCGCGGACCTTGGACAGTTGAACACTGAAGCTTTCTTT.

This clone came up once. The chain's CDR3 is CASSLEAANEQFF. DNA for the CDR3: TGTGCCAGCAGCTTAGAGGCGGCCAATGAGCAGTTCTTC. This chain joins TRBV11-3 and TRBJ2-1, with D uncertain. This CDR3 is built from 13 residues. The germline V gene encodes CDR1 SGHNT and CDR2 YENEEA. Trimming left V 0 bases short and J 6 bases short, with 6 bases between. The complete variable domain, with remaining parts taken from reference TRBV11-3 and TRBJ2-1, reads EAGVVQSPRYKIIEKKQPVAFWCNPISGHNTLYWYLQNLGQGPELLIRYENEEAVDDSQLPKDRFSAERLKGVDSTLKIQPAELGDSAVYLCASSLEAANEQFFGPGTRLTVL.